The T cell receptor beta chain under discussion was sequenced for a study of OX40 agonist ivuxolimab in advanced cancers. Whole-study context: Eligibility admitted prior anti-PD-1, anti-PD-L1 or anti-CTLA-4 therapy; about 42% had some.

This CDR3 comprises 15 residues. Between the trimmed V and J ends, which lost 6 bases and 5 bases, there was a span of 19 bases. CDR1 is SNHLY and CDR2 is FYNNEI in the germline V gene. Regarding this clone: The antigen is undetermined.

Study results and caveats: The study found among the lowest clonal expansion in partial responders at 0.1-3.0 mg/kg.

Sequenced by immunoSEQ multiplex PCR; TCRdb stores in-frame clones only, minus some. The sample records 15,000 or so clones, over 60% being singletons. The gene calls are TRBV2 and TRBJ2-5; D possibly corresponds to TRBD1 (5 bases). The specimen comprised CD4+ or CD8+ T cells sorted from blood, sampled in a trial of the OX40 agonist ivuxolimab. The TCR sequence derives from an adult with an advanced solid tumor such as melanoma, head and neck, liver or kidney cancer. The CDR3: CASSGSGRWGETQYF. The CDR3 DNA follows: TGTGCCAGCAGCGGAAGTGGACGGTGGGGCGAGACCCAGTACTTC.